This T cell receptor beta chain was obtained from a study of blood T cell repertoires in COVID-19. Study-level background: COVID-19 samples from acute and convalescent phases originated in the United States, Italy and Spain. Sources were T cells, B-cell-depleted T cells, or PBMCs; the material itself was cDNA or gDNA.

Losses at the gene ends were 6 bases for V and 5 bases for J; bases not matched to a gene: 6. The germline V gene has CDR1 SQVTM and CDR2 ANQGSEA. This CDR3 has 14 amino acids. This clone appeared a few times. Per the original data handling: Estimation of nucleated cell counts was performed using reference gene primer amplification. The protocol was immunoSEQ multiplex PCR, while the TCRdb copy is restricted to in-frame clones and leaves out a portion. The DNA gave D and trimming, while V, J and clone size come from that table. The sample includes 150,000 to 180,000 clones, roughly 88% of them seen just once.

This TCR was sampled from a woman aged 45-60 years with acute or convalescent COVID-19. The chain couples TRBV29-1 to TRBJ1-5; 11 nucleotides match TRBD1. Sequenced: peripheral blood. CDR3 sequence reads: CSVGTGGGYQPQHF. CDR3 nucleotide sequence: TGCAGCGTAGGGACAGGGGGTGGGTATCAGCCCCAGCATTTT.